A selection of T cell receptor beta chains follows, all from one sample in a study of blood T cell repertoires in COVID-19. Clones were sequenced by immunoSEQ multiplex PCR, and TCRdb holds only the in-frame ones, with some missing. Altogether about 70,000 clones are present, approximately 86% being singletons, with the ten largest covering roughly an eighth. Source material: peripheral blood. The receptors derive from a human donor in a cohort sampled during active COVID-19. CDR3s leave out the opening cysteine and the closing phenylalanine or tryptophan. Each record gives: CDR3 protein, V gene, J gene.

CDR3 protein: ASSRLQGWNTEAF
V gene: TRBV7-8
J gene: TRBJ1-1

CDR3 protein: ASSYRGWPGYT
V gene: TRBV6-6
J gene: TRBJ1-2

CDR3 protein: ATSDPGGQAGTDTQY
V gene: TRBV24-1
J gene: TRBJ2-3

CDR3 protein: ASSIGTPNTGELF
V gene: TRBV7-6
J gene: TRBJ2-2

CDR3 protein: ASSERDREVRGYT
V gene: TRBV6-1
J gene: TRBJ1-2

CDR3 protein: ASSLQGGYTGELF
V gene: TRBV5-4
J gene: TRBJ2-2

CDR3 protein: AISQVATSQETQY
V gene: TRBV10-3
J gene: TRBJ2-5

CDR3 protein: ASSQAGGGHSPLH
V gene: TRBV4-1
J gene: TRBJ1-6

CDR3 protein: ATRQGTSTDTQY
V gene: TRBV10-3
J gene: TRBJ2-3

CDR3 protein: ASSYKSGGAVNEQF
V gene: TRBV6-5
J gene: TRBJ2-1

CDR3 protein: ASSYSRRITTYEQY
V gene: TRBV6-5
J gene: TRBJ2-7

CDR3 protein: ASRGQGFLNTEAF
V gene: TRBV6-5
J gene: TRBJ1-1

CDR3 protein: ASSLTGTGFDEQY
V gene: TRBV7-9
J gene: TRBJ2-7

CDR3 protein: ASSRQGMNTEAF
V gene: TRBV5-1
J gene: TRBJ1-1

CDR3 protein: ASAGGKNQPQH
V gene: TRBV19
J gene: TRBJ1-5

CDR3 protein: SVRGQFTDTQY
V gene: TRBV29-1
J gene: TRBJ2-3

CDR3 protein: ASSIVQGASYEQY
V gene: TRBV19
J gene: TRBJ2-7

CDR3 protein: ASSYSNSGGSYEQY
V gene: TRBV6-6
J gene: TRBJ2-7

CDR3 protein: ASSLAGGPRSEAF
V gene: TRBV7-2
J gene: TRBJ1-1

CDR3 protein: ASSLRLKADTQY
V gene: TRBV7-2
J gene: TRBJ2-3

CDR3 protein: ASSPNRDRGLYEQY
V gene: TRBV9
J gene: TRBJ2-7

CDR3 protein: ASSQDLNRGELF
V gene: TRBV3-1/TRBV3-2
J gene: TRBJ2-2

CDR3 protein: ASSSGQRTDTQY
V gene: TRBV5-1
J gene: TRBJ2-3

CDR3 protein: AWRTGGTSPLH
V gene: TRBV30
J gene: TRBJ1-6

CDR3 protein: ASSTPGDRETQY
V gene: TRBV7-9
J gene: TRBJ2-5